Listed below are T cell receptor beta chains from one sample, sequenced in a study of human T cells and chemical hapten exposure. MiXCR, applied by TCRdb to the RACE reads, yields one record per CDR3 protein. This sample has a few hundred thousand distinct CDR3 sequences; around 5.5% occur once, and the top ten carry 7% to 10%. The sequences come from whole blood, collected in connection with sensitization to the hapten diphenylcyclopropenone (DPC). These receptors were obtained from a woman between 18 and 29 years old with alopecia areata. Some clones in this sample may be carry-over from other donors' samples. The CDR3 runs from the conserved cysteine through the conserved F or W. D genes are given only for firm matches. Clone sizes are given selectively: once, few, many, or a class where the clone is expanded.

CDR3 protein: CASRGGPPAETQYF; CDR3 DNA: TGTGCCAGCAGGGGAGGACCCCCCGCAGAGACCCAGTACTTC; J gene: TRBJ2-5; V gene: TRBV6-5; D gene: .; clone size: .
CDR3 protein: CASSPMGLAGGHPDTQYF; CDR3 DNA: TGTGCCAGCAGTCCAATGGGACTAGCGGGGGGCCATCCAGATACGCAGTATTTT; J gene: TRBJ2-3; V gene: TRBV12-3/TRBV12-4; D gene: TRBD2; clone size: many
CDR3 protein: CASSFQGDYNSPLHF; CDR3 DNA: TGCGCCAGCAGCTTTCAAGGTGACTATAATTCACCCCTCCACTTT; J gene: TRBJ1-6; V gene: TRBV5-1; D gene: .; clone size: few
CDR3 protein: CASSRKRPADTQYF; CDR3 DNA: TGTGCCAGCAGCCGGAAAAGGCCCGCGGATACGCAGTATTTT; J gene: TRBJ2-3; V gene: TRBV14; D gene: .; clone size: .
CDR3 protein: CASSESGGAGFF; CDR3 DNA: TGTGCCAGCTCAGAGAGCGGGGGCGCTGGGTTCTTC; J gene: TRBJ2-1; V gene: TRBV18; D gene: TRBD2; clone size: few
CDR3 protein: CASSEGQSAYEQYF; CDR3 DNA: TGTGCCAGCAGTGAAGGACAGTCCGCCTACGAGCAGTACTTC; J gene: TRBJ2-7; V gene: TRBV6-1; D gene: .; clone size: few
CDR3 protein: CASSPTAGDRGHF; CDR3 DNA: TGTGCCAGCAGCCCGACGGCGGGGGACAGGGGACACTTC; J gene: TRBJ2-7; V gene: TRBV7-9; D gene: TRBD1; clone size: few
CDR3 protein: CASSLDRSEAFF; CDR3 DNA: TGTGCCAGCAGTTTAGACAGGTCTGAAGCTTTCTTT; J gene: TRBJ1-1; V gene: TRBV12-3/TRBV12-4; D gene: .; clone size: .
CDR3 protein: CASSPGQGLMNTEAFF; CDR3 DNA: TGCGCCAGCAGCCCTGGACAGGGCTTAATGAACACTGAAGCTTTCTTT; J gene: TRBJ1-1; V gene: TRBV4-3; D gene: TRBD1; clone size: many
CDR3 protein: CASSRPETGAGTDTQYF; CDR3 DNA: TGTGCCAGCAGCCGGCCCGAGACAGGGGCAGGCACAGATACGCAGTATTTT; J gene: TRBJ2-3; V gene: TRBV3-1; D gene: TRBD1; clone size: few
CDR3 protein: CASSLAADTEAFF; CDR3 DNA: TGTGCCAGCAGCTTGGCCGCGGACACTGAAGCTTTCTTT; J gene: TRBJ1-1; V gene: TRBV5-6; D gene: .; clone size: .
CDR3 protein: CASSERTAEAQETQYF; CDR3 DNA: TGTGCCAGCAGTGAAAGGACAGCCGAGGCCCAAGAGACCCAGTACTTC; J gene: TRBJ2-5; V gene: TRBV2; D gene: .; clone size: few
CDR3 protein: CASSPWGNTGELFF; CDR3 DNA: TGTGCCAGCAGTCCTTGGGGGAACACCGGGGAGCTGTTTTTT; J gene: TRBJ2-2; V gene: TRBV12-3/TRBV12-4; D gene: .; clone size: many
CDR3 protein: CASSSAGGGLPNEQFF; CDR3 DNA: TGTGCCAGCAGCTCGGCCGGCGGGGGGCTCCCCAATGAGCAGTTCTTC; J gene: TRBJ2-1; V gene: TRBV7-3; D gene: TRBD2; clone size: few
CDR3 protein: CASSLRARELFF; CDR3 DNA: TGTGCCAGCAGTTTACGGGCCCGGGAGCTGTTTTTT; J gene: TRBJ2-2; V gene: TRBV12-3/TRBV12-4; D gene: .; clone size: few
CDR3 protein: CASSQALAGGHYEQYF; CDR3 DNA: TGTGCCAGCAGCCAAGCACTAGCGGGGGGGCACTACGAGCAGTACTTC; J gene: TRBJ2-7; V gene: TRBV4-2; D gene: TRBD2; clone size: many
CDR3 protein: CASAQDTEAFF; CDR3 DNA: TGCGCCAGCGCCCAAGACACTGAAGCTTTCTTT; J gene: TRBJ1-1; V gene: TRBV5-1; D gene: .; clone size: few
CDR3 protein: CASSGADNSPLHF; CDR3 DNA: TGTGCCTCATCCGGGGCGGATAATTCACCCCTCCACTTT; J gene: TRBJ1-6; V gene: TRBV12-3/TRBV12-4; D gene: .; clone size: many
CDR3 protein: CASSDTRTGGTEAFF; CDR3 DNA: TGCGCCAGCAGCGATACGAGGACAGGGGGAACTGAAGCTTTCTTT; J gene: TRBJ1-1; V gene: TRBV4-1; D gene: TRBD1; clone size: many
CDR3 protein: CASSPGGVRYGYTF; CDR3 DNA: TGTGCCAGCAGCCCGGGAGGGGTTCGGTATGGCTACACCTTC; J gene: TRBJ1-2; V gene: TRBV5-8; D gene: .; clone size: .
CDR3 protein: CASSSSLAYEQYF; CDR3 DNA: TGTGCCAGCAGTTCCAGTCTAGCCTACGAGCAGTACTTC; J gene: TRBJ2-7; V gene: TRBV6-2/TRBV6-3; D gene: .; clone size: many
CDR3 protein: CASSGRDRILYGYTF; CDR3 DNA: TGTGCCAGCAGTGGACGGGACAGAATACTCTATGGCTACACCTTC; J gene: TRBJ1-2; V gene: TRBV6-1; D gene: TRBD1; clone size: few
CDR3 protein: CASSYSGSYNEQFF; CDR3 DNA: TGTGCCAGCAGTTACTCGGGCAGTTACAATGAGCAGTTCTTC; J gene: TRBJ2-1; V gene: TRBV6-2/TRBV6-3; D gene: .; clone size: many
CDR3 protein: CASSFSEIQNTEAFF; CDR3 DNA: TGTGCCAGCAGTTTCTCCGAGATCCAGAACACTGAAGCTTTCTTT; J gene: TRBJ1-1; V gene: TRBV6-6; D gene: .; clone size: many
CDR3 protein: CASSHDQGELTGELFF; CDR3 DNA: TGTGCCAGCAGTCATGACCAGGGGGAGTTAACCGGGGAGCTGTTTTTT; J gene: TRBJ2-2; V gene: TRBV28; D gene: TRBD1; clone size: .
CDR3 protein: CASRNGGPLHF; CDR3 DNA: TGTGCCAGCAGGAACGGGGGACCCCTCCACTTT; J gene: TRBJ1-6; V gene: TRBV6-2/TRBV6-3; D gene: .; clone size: few
CDR3 protein: CASSLRTGPLEGYTF; CDR3 DNA: TGTGCCAGCAGTTTAAGGACAGGCCCCCTAGAGGGCTACACCTTC; J gene: TRBJ1-2; V gene: TRBV28; D gene: TRBD1; clone size: .
CDR3 protein: CSVEGGVGYTF; CDR3 DNA: TGCAGCGTTGAAGGAGGGGTTGGCTACACCTTC; J gene: TRBJ1-2; V gene: TRBV29-1; D gene: .; clone size: few
CDR3 protein: CASSLDSRITDTQYF; CDR3 DNA: TGTGCCAGCAGTTTGGACAGTCGCATCACAGATACGCAGTATTTT; J gene: TRBJ2-3; V gene: TRBV28; D gene: .; clone size: .
CDR3 protein: CASSYSRTATNEKLFF; CDR3 DNA: TGTGCCAGCAGTTACTCGCGGACAGCAACTAATGAAAAACTGTTTTTT; J gene: TRBJ1-4; V gene: TRBV6-2/TRBV6-3; D gene: .; clone size: few
CDR3 protein: CASSLVVEGTDTQYF; CDR3 DNA: TGTGCCAGCAGCTTAGTTGTAGAAGGCACAGATACGCAGTATTTT; J gene: TRBJ2-3; V gene: TRBV7-9; D gene: .; clone size: many
CDR3 protein: CASSFSGGGYTEAFF; CDR3 DNA: TGTGCCAGCAGTTTTTCCGGGGGGGGATACACTGAAGCTTTCTTT; J gene: TRBJ1-1; V gene: TRBV12-3/TRBV12-4; D gene: .; clone size: few
CDR3 protein: CSARTLSGGKPFEQFF; CDR3 DNA: TGCAGTGCTAGGACATTAAGCGGGGGTAAACCCTTTGAGCAGTTCTTC; J gene: TRBJ2-1; V gene: TRBV20-1; D gene: TRBD2; clone size: .
CDR3 protein: CATSRDRGGARTEAFF; CDR3 DNA: TGTGCCACCAGCAGAGATCGTGGGGGGGCCAGGACTGAAGCTTTCTTT; J gene: TRBJ1-1; V gene: TRBV15; D gene: .; clone size: .
CDR3 protein: CASSFPVDTGELFF; CDR3 DNA: TGTGCCAGCAGCTTCCCGGTGGACACCGGGGAGCTGTTTTTT; J gene: TRBJ2-2; V gene: TRBV7-8; D gene: .; clone size: many
CDR3 protein: CASSLESSLSPKLFF; CDR3 DNA: TGCGCCAGCAGCTTGGAGTCGAGCCTCTCCCCAAAACTGTTTTTT; J gene: TRBJ1-4; V gene: TRBV5-1; D gene: .; clone size: many
CDR3 protein: CSASRENQPQHF; CDR3 DNA: TGCAGTGCTAGCAGGGAGAATCAGCCCCAGCATTTT; J gene: TRBJ1-5; V gene: TRBV20-1; D gene: .; clone size: .
CDR3 protein: CASSYSPQGQPNSPLHF; CDR3 DNA: TGTGCCAGCAGCTACTCCCCCCAAGGACAGCCTAATTCACCCCTCCACTTT; J gene: TRBJ1-6; V gene: TRBV7-2; D gene: .; clone size: many
CDR3 protein: CASSLTMGGAKDTQYF; CDR3 DNA: TGCGCCAGCAGCCTCACCATGGGGGGGGCCAAAGATACGCAGTATTTT; J gene: TRBJ2-3; V gene: TRBV5-1; D gene: .; clone size: few
CDR3 protein: CSATLAVVNTEAFF; CDR3 DNA: TGCAGTGCTACATTGGCAGTCGTGAACACTGAAGCTTTCTTT; J gene: TRBJ1-1; V gene: TRBV20-1; D gene: .; clone size: .
CDR3 protein: CASSLEDSRAPLHF; CDR3 DNA: TGTGCCAGCAGCTTAGAGGACAGTAGGGCACCCCTCCACTTT; J gene: TRBJ1-6; V gene: TRBV7-9; D gene: .; clone size: few